The rows below give T cell receptor beta chains drawn from one sample of a study of cytomegalovirus exposure and HLA in healthy donors. The data were produced by immunoSEQ multiplex PCR, yet TCRdb's version contains in-frame clones alone and is incomplete. The sample has more than 150,000 clones; roughly 75% are singletons. The material sequenced was PBMCs. Receptors were obtained from a woman aged 40 to 50 in good health and CMV-seropositive. The CDR3 runs from the conserved cysteine through the conserved F or W. The D gene is left open where the match is weak. Expanded clones get a size class; other rows say once, few or many, or leave the size out.

V	D	size	J	DNA	CDR3
TRBV6-5	NA	NA	TRBJ2-3	TGTGCCAGCAGTTACGAGTGGAGAGGGTTAGATACGCAGTATTTT	CASSYEWRGLDTQYF
TRBV11-3	NA	NA	TRBJ2-2	TGTGCCAGCAGCTTAGGTGGGCACGGGGAGCTGTTTTTT	CASSLGGHGELFF
TRBV28	TRBD2	NA	TRBJ2-1	TGTGCCAGCAGTGGGACTAGCGGGAGGGCCCTCCCCCAAAATGAGCAGTTCTTC	CASSGTSGRALPQNEQFF
TRBV21-1	NA	few	TRBJ2-7	TGTGCCACAGAGAACGGGTCCCCACTAGCGGGAGCCCCGGTGGAGCAGTACTTC	CATENGSPLAGAPVEQYF
TRBV5-8	NA	NA	TRBJ1-2	TGTGCCAGCAGCTTGGCCGGAGATGACGGCTACACCTTC	CASSLAGDDGYTF
TRBV13	TRBD1	NA	TRBJ1-1	TGTGCCAGCAGCTTATGGTCGACAGGGTTGCTTCAAGCTTTCTTT	CASSLWSTGLLQAFF
TRBV28	NA	NA	TRBJ1-1	TGTGCCAGCAGACACCGGGTCCGAGGGCAAGCTTTCTTT	CASRHRVRGQAFF
TRBV6-5	NA	NA	TRBJ1-5	TGTGCCAGCAGCCCGCGGTTGAGTAATCAGCCCCAGCATTTT	CASSPRLSNQPQHF
TRBV7-2	TRBD2	NA	TRBJ2-3	TGTGCCAGCAGCTCCTCCGGGGGGGCTAGCACAGATACGCAGTATTTT	CASSSSGGASTDTQYF
TRBV5-1	NA	NA	TRBJ2-1	TGCGCCAGCAGCCCGTCCCTACTCCTGAGCTCCTACAATGAGCAGTTCTTC	CASSPSLLLSSYNEQFF
TRBV19	NA	NA	TRBJ1-2	TGTGCCAGTAGTCCCCCCCAGTTGTATGGCTACACCTTC	CASSPPQLYGYTF
TRBV2	TRBD1	NA	TRBJ2-5	TGTGCCAGCCTCACGACAGGGCGAGGAGAGACCCAGTACTTC	CASLTTGRGETQYF
TRBV4-2	NA	NA	TRBJ2-7	TGTGCCAGCAGCCAAGACGGAAACTGGGCCTACGAGCAGTACTTC	CASSQDGNWAYEQYF
TRBV30	TRBD2	NA	TRBJ2-1	TGTGCCTGGAGTGTACTAGCGGGAGTCGGCGATGAGCAGTTCTTC	CAWSVLAGVGDEQFF
TRBV6-5	NA	NA	TRBJ2-2	TGTGCCAGCAGGTATAACACCGGGGAGCTGTTTTTT	CASRYNTGELFF
TRBV6-1	NA	NA	TRBJ2-7	TGTGCCAGCAGTGAATTTAGCGAAGCCTACGAGCAGTACTTC	CASSEFSEAYEQYF
TRBV10-3	NA	NA	TRBJ1-1	TGTGCCACCCGCACGGGAACAAACACTGAAGCTTTCTTT	CATRTGTNTEAFF
TRBV28	TRBD2	NA	TRBJ2-1	TGTGCCAGCAGTTCCAACGTAGGGCGGGGGGTCAATGAGCAGTTCTTC	CASSSNVGRGVNEQFF
TRBV7-9	TRBD2	NA	TRBJ2-2	TGTGCCAGCAGGAGACTAGCGGGAGGGCCGAGGCTTGGCACCGGGGAGCTGTTTTTT	CASRRLAGGPRLGTGELFF
TRBV5-5	NA	NA	TRBJ1-1	TGTGCCAGCAGCTTGGAAAAAGGTTTGGAGACTGAAGCTTTCTTT	CASSLEKGLETEAFF
TRBV7-8	NA	NA	TRBJ1-4	TGTGCCAGCAACCCCCTCGGGGGGGCCTCCCCGAATGAAAAACTGTTTTTT	CASNPLGGASPNEKLFF
TRBV9	NA	NA	TRBJ2-3	TGTGCCAGCAGTGGTAGTCAAAGCACAGATACGCAGTATTTT	CASSGSQSTDTQYF
TRBV9	TRBD2	NA	TRBJ2-1	TGTGCCAGCAGCGTAGGGCTAGCGGCGTCTCGAGAGCAGTTCTTC	CASSVGLAASREQFF
TRBV28	NA	NA	TRBJ1-1	TGTGCCAGCAGTCCGACATCGAACACTGAAGCTTTCTTT	CASSPTSNTEAFF
TRBV9	NA	few	TRBJ2-6	TGTGCCAGCAGCGACCGGGACATTTCCTCTGGGGCCAACGTCCTGACTTTC	CASSDRDISSGANVLTF
TRBV28	NA	NA	TRBJ1-5	TGTGCCAGCAGTTTCGCAGGGGGCAATCAGCCCCAGCATTTT	CASSFAGGNQPQHF
TRBV7-9	TRBD1	NA	TRBJ2-1	TGTGCCAGCAGCTTAGGGGCGGGACAGGTAGAGCAGTTCTTC	CASSLGAGQVEQFF
TRBV6-1	NA	NA	TRBJ2-7	TGTGCCAGCAGTGAAGCAACCACTACCCCTTCCTACGAGCAGTACTTC	CASSEATTTPSYEQYF
TRBV7-9	NA	NA	TRBJ1-3	TGTGCCAGCAGCTCTAGCATTTTACGAAACACCATATATTTT	CASSSSILRNTIYF
TRBV21-1	NA	NA	TRBJ2-7	TGTGCCAGCAGGAAACTAGCGGGAGGGCGATCCGGGTTGGGGAATTACTTC	CASRKLAGGRSGLGNYF
TRBV28	TRBD1	NA	TRBJ1-3	TGTGCCAGCAGTTTCCACGTGGGTTACAGGGGGCTACCTGGAAACACCATATATTTT	CASSFHVGYRGLPGNTIYF
TRBV5-1	NA	NA	TRBJ2-7	TGCGCCAGCAGCTTACGACCAGGCGCGTTGTTGTACGAGCAGTACTTC	CASSLRPGALLYEQYF
TRBV7-3	NA	NA	TRBJ2-1	TGTGCCAGCAGCTTAGGCAGGGTGGGCCCCAATGAGCAGTTCTTC	CASSLGRVGPNEQFF
TRBV29-1	TRBD1	NA	TRBJ2-2	TGCAGCGTTACAGGGACAGGGAACACCGGGGAGCTGTTTTTT	CSVTGTGNTGELFF
TRBV5-1	NA	NA	TRBJ2-7	TGCGCCAGCAGCTTGCCAGGGATAACCTACGAGCAGTACTTC	CASSLPGITYEQYF
TRBV19	NA	NA	TRBJ1-5	TGTGCCAGTAGTGGAGGGGCCGGCAATCAGCCCCAGCATTTT	CASSGGAGNQPQHF
TRBV4-2	NA	NA	TRBJ2-6	TGTGCCAGCAGCCAAGACCAGACTAGGGGGGCCAACGTCCTGACTTTC	CASSQDQTRGANVLTF
TRBV4-2	TRBD1	NA	TRBJ2-7	TGTGCCAGCAGCCAAGACTCCGGGACAGGGGGCTCCGAGCAGTACTTC	CASSQDSGTGGSEQYF
TRBV2	TRBD1	few	TRBJ1-5	TGTGCCAGCAGGGGGGGACAGGGGTTTCGCTATAGCAATCAGCCCCAGCATTTT	CASRGGQGFRYSNQPQHF
TRBV5-6	TRBD1	NA	TRBJ2-2	TGTGCCGGCAGCTCGGACAGGGGGCTCACCGGGGAGCTGTTTTTT	CAGSSDRGLTGELFF
TRBV2	TRBD2	NA	TRBJ2-3	TGTGCCAGCAGTTTTTATCGGGGGACTAGCAGCACAGATACGCAGTATTTT	CASSFYRGTSSTDTQYF